These 22 T cell receptor beta chains share one sample of origin, sequenced in a study of blood T cell repertoires in COVID-19 (TCRdb year 2020). Library generation was performed with the immunoSEQ multiplex PCR assay. As stored in TCRdb, this immuneACCESS dataset retains in-frame rearrangements with V and J assigned. A fraction of the clones does not appear; measured against another copy, unresolved V genes explain less than half of the discrepancy, and the remainder lacks a known reason. In this sample the table shows roughly 250,000 clones, about four fifths of which occur a single time. The top ten clones comprise approximately 9.4% of the sample. The specimen was peripheral blood. Source of these receptors: a woman at least 80 years old with acute or convalescent COVID-19.

This chain connects TRBV24-1 to TRBJ2-3; D perhaps matches TRBD2 (5 bases). The CDR3 loop spans 13 amino acids. The V gene's germline CDR1 is KGHDR and CDR2 SFDVKD. V gave up 6 bases and J gave up 1 base, with 7 bases separating them. Here the CDR3 DNA reads TGTGCCACCAGTAAGAGGGGCACAGATACGCAGTATTTT. This encodes CATSKRGTDTQYF.

The chain couples TRBV18 to TRBJ1-6; D perhaps matches TRBD1 (5 bases). The germline V gene encodes CDR1 KGHSH and CDR2 LQKENI. V lost 2 bases to trimming and J lost 7 bases, with 9 bases between them. The CDR3 loop spans 14 amino acids. CDR3 residues: CASSPSGKNSPLHF. The CDR3 nucleotides read TGTGCCAGCTCACCATCAGGGAAGAATTCACCCCTCCACTTT.

The V call is TRBV18, the J call TRBJ1-6; TRBD1 matches at 7 bases. The CDR3 covers 17 residues. The J segment lost 8 bases and the V segment lost 0 bases, leaving 10 bases of the junction unmatched. Per germline, CDR1 KGHSH and CDR2 LQKENI. The CDR3 DNA is TGTGCCAGCTCACCACCGTCGGGGCAGGGGGTTCATTCACCCCTCCACTTT. It is translated as CASSPPSGQGVHSPLHF.

The rearrangement uses TRBV24-1 and TRBJ2-3; 13 positions agree with TRBD2. This CDR3 spans 16 amino acids. Germline V gene data show CDR1 as KGHDR and CDR2 as SFDVKD. V lost 3 bases, J lost 1 base, and 0 bases stayed unmatched. CDR3 region: CATSDGLAGGTDTQYF. Written as DNA, the CDR3 is TGTGCCACCAGTGATGGACTAGCGGGGGGCACAGATACGCAGTATTTT.

The CDR3: CASRTDRQATSYGYTF. CDR3 coding DNA: TGTGCCAGCAGAACCGATCGACAGGCTACATCCTATGGCTACACCTTC. The chain has TRBV2 and TRBJ1-2; perhaps TRBD1 as D (6 bases). The V and J ends lost 6 bases and 4 bases respectively, with 21 bases between them. The germline CDR1 and CDR2 sequences are SNHLY and FYNNEI. The CDR3 has 16 amino acids.

The rearrangement links TRBV2 to TRBJ1-6, with D perhaps TRBD1 (5 bases). This CDR3 has 13 amino acids. The germline V gene has CDR1 SNHLY and CDR2 FYNNEI. Trimming took 4 bases from V and 7 from J, leaving 8 bases between them. Written as DNA, the CDR3 is TGTGCCAGCAGTGGACAGTTCAATTCACCCCTCCACTTT. It translates to CASSGQFNSPLHF.

The rearrangement joins TRBV2 to TRBJ1-6; 10 bases match TRBD1. This CDR3 has 15 amino acids. V dropped 4 bases and J dropped 6; count of bases not matched to a gene: 3. CDR1 is SNHLY, CDR2 FYNNEI, per germline. CDR3 coding DNA: TGTGCCAGCAGTGGGAGGACAGGGGGTAATTCACCCCTCCACTTT. Translating it yields CASSGRTGGNSPLHF.

The chain combines TRBV5-6 with TRBJ2-3, with TRBD2 identical over 7 bases. Germline trimming cut 6 bases from V and 6 bases from J; bases unmatched to any gene: 10. This CDR3 is built from 14 residues. In germline, CDR1 is SGHDT, CDR2 YYEEEE. CDR3 nucleotides: TGTGCCAGCACCAGTGGCGGGAGCAGCGATACGCAGTATTTT. This encodes CASTSGGSSDTQYF.

This chain uses TRBV2 with TRBJ1-1; 11 nucleotides agree with TRBD1. J was trimmed by 4 bases and V by 6 bases; bases with no gene match: 4. The CDR3 length is 14 residues. Germline CDR1 SNHLY, CDR2 FYNNEI. CDR3 in DNA: TGTGCCAGCAGCGGACAGGGGGCTCGCACTGAAGCTTTCTTT. It codes for CASSGQGARTEAFF.

The J gene is TRBJ2-3, the V gene TRBV9; 8 bases align to TRBD1. The CDR3 spans 17 residues. Per germline, CDR1 SGDLS and CDR2 YYNGEE. V lost 0 bases to trimming and J lost 1 base; unmatched junction nucleotides: 7. In DNA form, the CDR3 reads TGTGCCAGCAGCGTAGGGACAGGGCGCGGGGGCACAGATACGCAGTATTTT. Its translation: CASSVGTGRGGTDTQYF.

The chain links TRBV7-9 to TRBJ2-4; 7 bases match TRBD1. The CDR3 loop spans 15 amino acids. J was trimmed by 4 bases and V by 5 bases; bases with no gene match: 8. CDR1 is SEHNR and CDR2 is FQNEAQ in the germline V gene (reference sequence). The CDR3 DNA is TGTGCCAGCAGCCCCAGAGGGACAGAGAAAAACATTCAGTACTTC. This translates into CASSPRGTEKNIQYF.

The chain joins TRBV2 to TRBJ2-1, with 10 bases lining up with TRBD1. V shed 7 bases, J shed 4 bases, and the junction held 10 bases outside the gene matches. The CDR3 is 16 amino acids. CDR1 is SNHLY and CDR2 is FYNNEI in the germline V gene. The CDR3 spells CASKRQGAPGYNEQFF. The CDR3, as DNA: TGTGCCAGCAAGAGACAGGGGGCTCCGGGGTACAATGAGCAGTTCTTC.

The CDR3 is CASNRDRSSFPEAFF. The CDR3 bases are TGTGCCAGCAATCGGGACAGAAGTTCCTTTCCTGAAGCTTTCTTT. This chain links TRBV2 with TRBJ1-1; 7 positions match TRBD1. The CDR3 runs to 15 residues. Germline lookup yields CDR1 SNHLY and CDR2 FYNNEI. V dropped 7 bases and J dropped 6; count of bases not matched to a gene: 14.

The genes are TRBV5-5 and TRBJ2-3, with a tentative D call TRBD1 (6 bases). V lost 4 bases, J lost 2 bases, and 14 bases lay in between. In germline, CDR1 is SGHKS, CDR2 YYEKEE (reference sequence). The CDR3 consists of 15 residues. The CDR3 DNA sequence: TGTGCCAGCAGCAACTCCGGACAGATCACAGATACGCAGTATTTT. It is translated as CASSNSGQITDTQYF.

The chain is built from TRBV12-5 and TRBJ2-2; D perhaps matches TRBD2 (6 bases). Germline-derived CDR1 and CDR2 are LGHNT and FRNRAP. V lost 8 bases and J 3 bases, leaving 13 bases between the germline ends. This CDR3 is 14 amino acids long. CDR3 residues: CASIGGGDTGELFF. CDR3 coding DNA: TGTGCTAGTATCGGGGGTGGGGACACCGGGGAGCTGTTTTTT.

This clone was seen only a few times. The CDR3 protein is CASSFAQGDYGYTF. CDR3 bases: TGTGCCAGCAGCTTCGCACAGGGGGACTATGGCTACACCTTC. The rearrangement links TRBV5-6 to TRBJ1-2; 8 nucleotides line up with TRBD1. The CDR3 length is 14 residues. The ends lost 2 bases at V and 3 bases at J; junction bases unmatched: 3. Looked up from germline, CDR1 is SGHDT and CDR2 is YYEEEE.

The rearrangement joins TRBV6-6 to TRBJ1-1, with D perhaps TRBD1 (5 bases). Germline loops: CDR1 MNHNY, CDR2 SVGAGI (reference sequence). This CDR3 region has 13 residues. Between the trimmed V and J ends, which lost 2 bases and 2 bases, there was a span of 6 bases. CDR3 residues: CASSYDSNTEAFF. CDR3 nucleotide sequence: TGTGCCAGCAGTTACGACAGCAACACTGAAGCTTTCTTT.

This clone was seen a few times. The rearrangement uses TRBV10-2 and TRBJ2-5, with 10 bases matching TRBD1. V lost 6 bases, J lost 2 bases, and 0 bases stayed unmatched. Germline-derived CDR1 and CDR2 are WSHSY and SAAADI. CDR3 length: 13 residues. CDR3 DNA: TGCGCCAGCAGGGGACAGGGGCAAGAGACCCAGTACTTC. Translated: CASRGQGQETQYF.

CDR3 DNA sequence: TGTGCCAGCAGTTTATCGGGAGGGGGAATTCAGCCCCAGCATTTT. This translates into CASSLSGGGIQPQHF. The chain uses TRBV28 and TRBJ1-5, with D maybe TRBD1 (6 bases). V was cut by 1 base and J by 6 bases, with 13 bases left in between. The CDR3 covers 15 residues. Germline V gives CDR1 MDHEN, CDR2 SYDVKM.

This rearrangement joins TRBV28 to TRBJ1-1, with D uncertain. The CDR3 length is 12 residues. CDR1 is MDHEN, CDR2 SYDVKM, per germline. Written as DNA, the CDR3 is TGTGTGACCCGGAGGATGAACACTGAAGCTTTCTTT. It yields the protein CVTRRMNTEAFF. Full variable domain (rest looked up from reference TRBV28 and TRBJ1-1): DVKVTQSSRYLVKRTGEKVFLECVQDMDHENMFWYRQDPGLGLRLIYFSYDVKMKEKGDIPEGYSVSREKKERFSLILESASTNQTSMYLCVTRRMNTEAFFGQGTRLTVV.

The rearrangement links TRBV20-1 to TRBJ2-4, with D possibly matching TRBD2 (6 bases). Germline values: CDR1 DFQATT, CDR2 SNEGSKA (reference sequence). Trimming removed 3 bases from V and 5 bases from J, with 11 bases in between. The CDR3 has 13 residues. DNA for the CDR3: TGCAGTGCTAGTCGTGGACTACAAAACATTCAGTACTTC. It specifies CSASRGLQNIQYF.

The V call is TRBV6-5, the J call TRBJ1-4, with D possibly matching TRBD1 (5 bases). The V gene's germline CDR1 is MNHEY and CDR2 SVGAGI. The V end was cut by 8 bases, the J end by 4 bases, with 17 bases between. The CDR3 length is 15 residues. The CDR3 here is CASPYAKGLNEKLFF. Here the CDR3 DNA reads TGTGCCAGCCCCTACGCCAAGGGGCTTAATGAAAAACTGTTTTTT.